This passage covers 20 T cell receptor beta chains from one sample sequenced in a study of T cell responses to AZD1222 COVID-19 vaccine. Clones were sequenced by immunoSEQ multiplex PCR, and TCRdb holds only the in-frame ones, with some missing. The data contain about 140,000 clones, about 94% of them singletons. The sample consisted of peripheral blood, taken 28 days after the second AZD1222 dose. The receptors derive from an adult who received the AZD1222 COVID-19 vaccine.

DNA of the CDR3: TGTGCCAGCAGTTTGGTAGGGGATGGCTACACCTTC. Translated, it gives CASSLVGDGYTF. The chain has TRBV12-3 or TRBV12-4 and TRBJ1-2; a weak D match, TRBD1 (5 bases). CDR3 size: 12 residues. The V end was cut by 3 bases, the J end by 6 bases, with 8 bases between.

The chain joins TRBV5-5 to TRBJ2-3; D call uncertain. This CDR3 has 13 amino acids. CDR1 and CDR2 (germline): SGHKS, YYEKEE (reference sequence). Trimming removed 1 base from V and 2 bases from J, with 5 bases in between. CDR3 sequence (DNA): TGTGCCAGCAGCTTGATAGACACAGATACGCAGTATTTT. It translates to CASSLIDTDTQYF.

Comment on this clone: One junction end disagrees with the germline gene, perhaps due to a read error. The CDR3 sequence: CACRAGLAGAGELFF. In DNA, the CDR3 is TGTGCCTGCAGAGCCGGACTAGCGGGCGCCGGGGAGCTGTTTTTT. The chain couples TRBV27 to TRBJ2-2; TRBD2 aligns across 11 bases. The CDR3 runs to 15 residues. Germline assignment: CDR1 MNHEY and CDR2 SMNVEV (reference sequence).

This clone was found a few times. Compared with germline, one end of the junction differs, possibly owing to a read error. The chain is built from TRBV28 and TRBJ2-6; D ambiguous. Germline CDR1 MDHEN, CDR2 SYDVKM. CDR3 length: 13 amino acids. The CDR3 reads CASRLYGANVLTF. The CDR3 bases are TGTGCCAGCAGGTTATACGGGGCCAACGTCCTGACTTTC.

The chain uses TRBV7-9 and TRBJ2-2, with 13 bases fitting TRBD2. This CDR3 spans 15 amino acids. Germline CDR1 SEHNR, CDR2 FQNEAQ (reference sequence). With 3 bases clipped from V and 8 bases from J, the junction kept 3 bases outside the gene matches. CDR3 DNA sequence: TGTGCCAGCAGCTTGCTGGGACTAGCGGGAGGGGAGCTGTTTTTT. Its translation is CASSLLGLAGGELFF.

The chain combines TRBV4-1 with TRBJ1-5, with D unresolved. The V end was cut by 3 bases, the J end by 9 bases, with 21 bases between. Germline-derived CDR1 and CDR2 are MGHRA and YSYEKL. The CDR3 runs 16 residues. The CDR3 spells CASSQESTGNQRPQHF. CDR3 coding DNA: TGCGCCAGCAGCCAGGAATCAACTGGGAATCAAAGGCCCCAGCATTTT.

The genes are TRBV3-1 (or the pseudogene TRBV3-2) and TRBJ2-1; weak D call: TRBD1 (6 bases). From germline, CDR1 is LGHDT and CDR2 YNNKEL (reference sequence). Trimming took 4 bases from V and 6 from J, leaving 16 bases between them. The length of the CDR3 is 15 residues. CDR3 DNA sequence: TGTGCCAGCAGCCTGAGGGGGACCTCGTCCAATGAGCAGTTCTTC. As protein: CASSLRGTSSNEQFF.

The chain employs TRBV23-1 and TRBJ2-7, with 8 bases identical to TRBD1. TRBV23-1 is treated as an ORF (open reading frame) with a function not yet certain. Germline trimming cut 7 bases from V and 3 bases from J; bases unmatched to any gene: 11. The CDR3 totals 15 residues. The CDR3 sequence: CASTFRDRIFYEQYF. The CDR3 DNA is TGCGCCAGCACCTTTAGGGACAGGATTTTCTACGAGCAGTACTTC.

This clone was seen once. This sequence joins TRBV5-1 and TRBJ1-1; a weak D match, TRBD1 (5 bases). From germline, CDR1 is SGHRS and CDR2 YFSETQ. CDR3 length equals 11 residues. V was pared by 6 bases and J by 4 bases, with 7 bases between. CDR3 loop: CASIRGTEAFF. The CDR3 coding sequence is TGCGCCAGCATAAGGGGCACTGAAGCTTTCTTT.

The J gene is TRBJ2-7, the V gene TRBV6-5; D is ambiguous. V was cut by 0 bases and J by 3 bases, with 6 bases left in between. The CDR3 contains 13 residues. CDR1 and CDR2 (germline): MNHEY, SVGAGI. The CDR3 sequence is CASSYSDGYEQYF. The CDR3 DNA follows: TGTGCCAGCAGTTACTCTGACGGCTACGAGCAGTACTTC.

The rearrangement uses TRBV7-2 and TRBJ1-5, with D uncertain. The CDR3 covers 16 residues. V lost 1 base and J 0 bases, leaving 10 bases between the germline ends. CDR1 and CDR2 from the germline V gene are SGHTA and FQGNSA. CDR3 amino acids: CASSLGIGYSNQPQHF. DNA for the CDR3: TGTGCCAGCAGCTTAGGAATCGGGTATAGCAATCAGCCCCAGCATTTT.

The J gene is TRBJ1-2, the V gene TRBV27, with D possibly being TRBD1 (5 bases). V was pared by 5 bases and J by 5 bases, with 12 bases between. The germline V gene has CDR1 MNHEY and CDR2 SMNVEV (reference sequence). This CDR3 comprises 13 residues. CDR3 protein: CASSPGPIYGYTF. In nucleotides, the CDR3 is TGTGCCAGCAGTCCAGGGCCGATTTATGGCTACACCTTC.

The chain couples TRBV29-1 to TRBJ2-7; 11 bases fit TRBD1. The V gene's germline CDR1 is SQVTM and CDR2 ANQGSEA. V lost 4 bases and J lost 6; bases outside the gene matches: 5. The CDR3 contains 13 residues. CDR3 coding DNA: TGCAGCGTTGGGGGACAGGGGGTGGGCGAGCAGTACTTC. Translated, it gives CSVGGQGVGEQYF.

This clone was seen a single time. The rearrangement links TRBV18 to TRBJ1-1, with 7 nucleotides matching TRBD1. V lost 3 bases and J lost 4; bases outside the gene matches: 2. Germline V gene data show CDR1 as KGHSH and CDR2 as LQKENI. The CDR3 loop spans 13 amino acids. DNA of the CDR3: TGTGCCAGCTCACCTGACAGGGTCACTGAAGCTTTCTTT. Protein product: CASSPDRVTEAFF.

The chain has TRBV5-1 and TRBJ2-7; perhaps TRBD2 as D (6 bases). Germline values: CDR1 SGHRS, CDR2 YFSETQ. Trimming shortened V by 0 bases and J by 0 bases, and 10 bases separated the two germline ends. The CDR3 is made up of 15 amino acids. CDR3 DNA: TGCGCCAGCAGCTTGGTCCCTAGCGACTCCTACGAGCAGTACTTC. As protein: CASSLVPSDSYEQYF.

V usage is TRBV7-3 and J usage is TRBJ2-3, with TRBD2 identical over 10 bases. Looked up from germline, CDR1 is SGHTA and CDR2 is FQGTGA. V shed 5 bases and J 0 bases; nucleotides not matched to a gene: 5. The CDR3 contains 16 residues. The CDR3 loop is CASSPGLAASTDTQYF. Written as DNA, the CDR3 is TGTGCCAGCAGCCCAGGACTAGCGGCGAGCACAGATACGCAGTATTTT.

V gene TRBV5-1 combines with J gene TRBJ2-5; unclear D gene. V was clipped by 4 bases and J by 4 bases, with 8 bases between them. Looked up from germline, CDR1 is SGHRS and CDR2 is YFSETQ. The CDR3 consists of 12 residues. CDR3 nucleotides: TGCGCCAGCAGCCGGATACGAGAGACCCAGTACTTC. Protein product: CASSRIRETQYF.

The J gene is TRBJ2-7, the V gene TRBV7-8, with a weak D call TRBD1 (6 bases). Germline CDR1 and CDR2: SGHVS and FQNEAQ. V lost 2 bases and J 5 bases, leaving 10 bases between the germline ends. The CDR3 extends over 13 amino acids. CDR3 region: CASSLIRDNEQYF. Here the CDR3 DNA reads TGTGCCAGCAGCTTAATTAGGGACAACGAGCAGTACTTC.

This chain connects TRBV7-3 to TRBJ2-1; 9 bases agree with TRBD1. The CDR3 extends over 16 amino acids. The junction had 6 bases not matched to a gene; V was cut back by 0 bases and J by 6 bases. Looked up from germline, CDR1 is SGHTA and CDR2 is FQGTGA. Here the CDR3 reads CASSLTLGTGPNEQFF. The CDR3 DNA reads as TGTGCCAGCAGCTTAACCCTCGGGACAGGGCCCAATGAGCAGTTCTTC.

V is TRBV6-5 and J is TRBJ2-5, with 7 bases that match TRBD2. After removal of 5 bases from V and 7 bases from J, the junction contained 1 base not matched to a gene. The germline V gene encodes CDR1 MNHEY and CDR2 SVGAGI. This CDR3 has 11 amino acids. CDR3 DNA sequence: TGTGCCAGCAGTAGGGAGGGGACCCAGTACTTC. Translating it yields CASSREGTQYF.